The source of this TCR beta chain is a study of CD4 T cells in relation to SARS-CoV-2 and coronaviruses. V gave up 6 bases and J gave up 2 bases; unmatched junction bases: 3. CDR1 and CDR2 from the germline V gene are SGHTA and FQGTGA. The CDR3 sequence is 13 residues long. Clones were sequenced by immunoSEQ multiplex PCR, and TCRdb holds only the in-frame ones, with some missing. This sample has some 60,000 clones; around 92% occur once, and the top ten carry approximately 0.37%. The receptor's source is an adult with COVID-19. The chain links TRBV7-3 to TRBJ2-5; TRBD1 aligns across 7 bases. The sequencing input was naive CD4+ T cells from PBMCs. Described subset: naive CD4+ T cells isolated by negative enrichment. The CDR3 coding sequence is TGTGCCAGCAGTCGGGACAGACAAGAGACCCAGTACTTC. Amino acids: CASSRDRQETQYF.